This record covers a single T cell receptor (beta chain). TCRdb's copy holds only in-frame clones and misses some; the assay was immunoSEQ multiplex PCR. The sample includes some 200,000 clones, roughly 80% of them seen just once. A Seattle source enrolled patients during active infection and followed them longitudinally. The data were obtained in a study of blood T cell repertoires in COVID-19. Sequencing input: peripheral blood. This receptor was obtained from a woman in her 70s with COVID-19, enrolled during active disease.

CDR3 in DNA: TGTGCCAGCAGCTCGCTCCGCGGGACAGGGATATACAATGAGCAGTTCTTC. Its translation is CASSSLRGTGIYNEQFF. The V gene is TRBV5-8, the J gene TRBJ2-1; 9 bases map to TRBD1. Trimming removed 3 bases from V and 4 bases from J; junction bases left unmatched: 11. The germline gives CDR1 SGHTS, CDR2 YDEGEE. The CDR3 contains 17 residues.